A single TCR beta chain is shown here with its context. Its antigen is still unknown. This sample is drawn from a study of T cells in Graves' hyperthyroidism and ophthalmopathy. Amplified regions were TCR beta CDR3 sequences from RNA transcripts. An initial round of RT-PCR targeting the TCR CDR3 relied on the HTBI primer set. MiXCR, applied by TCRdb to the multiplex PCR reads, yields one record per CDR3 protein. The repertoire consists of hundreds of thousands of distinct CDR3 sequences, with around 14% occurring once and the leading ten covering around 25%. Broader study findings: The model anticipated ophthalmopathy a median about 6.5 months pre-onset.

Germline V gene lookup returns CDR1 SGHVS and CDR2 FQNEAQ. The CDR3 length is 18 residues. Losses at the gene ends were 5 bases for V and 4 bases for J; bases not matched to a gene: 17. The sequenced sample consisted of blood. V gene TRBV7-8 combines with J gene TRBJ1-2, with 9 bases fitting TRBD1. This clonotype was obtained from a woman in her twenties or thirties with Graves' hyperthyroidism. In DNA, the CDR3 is TGTGCCAGCAGCCCAACAGGGGGCGCCTTTGGGTGCCTCTATGGCTACACCTTC. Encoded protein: CASSPTGGAFGCLYGYTF.